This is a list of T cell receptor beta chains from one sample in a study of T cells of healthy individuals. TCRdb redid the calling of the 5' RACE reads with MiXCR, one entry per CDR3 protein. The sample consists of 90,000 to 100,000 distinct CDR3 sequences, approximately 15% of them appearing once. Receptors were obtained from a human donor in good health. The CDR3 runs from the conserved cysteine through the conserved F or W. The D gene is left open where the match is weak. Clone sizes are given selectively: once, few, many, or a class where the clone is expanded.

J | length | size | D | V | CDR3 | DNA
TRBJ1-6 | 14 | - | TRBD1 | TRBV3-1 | CASSLRDSVSPLHF | TGTGCCAGCAGCCTCCGGGACAGCGTTTCACCCCTCCACTTT
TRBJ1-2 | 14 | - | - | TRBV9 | CASSPGAGITGYTF | TGTGCCAGCAGCCCCGGGGCAGGGATCACTGGCTACACCTTC
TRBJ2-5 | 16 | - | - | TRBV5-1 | CASSLGFTQVGETQYF | TGCGCCAGCAGCCTGGGGTTCACCCAGGTAGGCGAGACCCAGTACTTC
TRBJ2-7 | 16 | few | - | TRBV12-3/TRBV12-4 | CASSFIGAWARDEQYF | TGTGCCAGCAGTTTTATAGGGGCGTGGGCACGCGACGAGCAGTACTTC
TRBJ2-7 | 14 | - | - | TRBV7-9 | CASSSTGSSYEQYF | TGTGCCAGCAGCTCCACAGGGAGCTCCTACGAGCAGTACTTC
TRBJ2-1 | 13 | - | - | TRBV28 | CASSFRRAWEQFF | TGTGCCAGCAGTTTCAGACGGGCTTGGGAGCAGTTCTTC
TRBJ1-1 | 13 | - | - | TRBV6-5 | CASTRGMNTEAFF | TGTGCCAGCACGCGGGGAATGAACACTGAAGCTTTCTTT
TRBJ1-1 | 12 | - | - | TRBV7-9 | CASSQGLYEAFF | TGTGCCAGCAGCCAGGGTTTATATGAAGCTTTCTTT
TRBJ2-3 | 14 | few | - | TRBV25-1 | CASSDSGGKNTQYF | TGTGCCAGCAGTGATAGCGGCGGGAAGAATACGCAGTATTTT
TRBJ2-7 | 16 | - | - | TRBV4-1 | CASSLLPFPRVYEQYF | TGCGCCAGCAGCCTTCTCCCATTTCCTCGGGTCTACGAGCAGTACTTC
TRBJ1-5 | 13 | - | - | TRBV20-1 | CSARSQLTQPQHF | TGCAGTGCTAGGTCCCAGCTGACTCAGCCCCAGCATTTT
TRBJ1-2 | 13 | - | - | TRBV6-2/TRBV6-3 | CASRDPGTYGYTF | TGTGCCAGCAGGGACCCAGGGACCTATGGCTACACCTTC
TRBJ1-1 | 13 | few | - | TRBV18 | CASSPPSADEAFF | TGTGCCAGCTCACCCCCAAGCGCAGATGAAGCTTTCTTT
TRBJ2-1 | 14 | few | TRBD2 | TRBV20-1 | CSAPGLVDYNEQFF | TGCAGTGCTCCCGGACTAGTGGACTACAATGAGCAGTTCTTC
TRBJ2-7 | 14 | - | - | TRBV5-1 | CASSLAPRDYEQYF | TGCGCCAGCAGCTTGGCACCGAGGGACTACGAGCAGTACTTC
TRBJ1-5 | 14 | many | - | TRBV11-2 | CASSLGSSNQPQHF | TGTGCCAGCAGCTTAGGCAGTAGCAATCAGCCCCAGCATTTT
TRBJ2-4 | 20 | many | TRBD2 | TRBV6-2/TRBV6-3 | CASSYRTSGRGEVAKNIQYF | TGTGCCAGCAGTTATCGGACTAGCGGGCGCGGGGAAGTAGCCAAAAACATTCAGTACTTC
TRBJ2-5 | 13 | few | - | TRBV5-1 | CASSWDTKETQYF | TGCGCCAGCAGCTGGGACACCAAAGAGACCCAGTACTTC
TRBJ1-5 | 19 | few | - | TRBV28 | CASSFSYFKGSRSNQPQHF | TGTGCCAGCAGTTTCTCCTACTTTAAAGGGTCCCGGAGCAATCAGCCCCAGCATTTT
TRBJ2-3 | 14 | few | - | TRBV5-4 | CASSLAATTDTQYF | TGTGCCAGCAGCTTGGCGGCTACCACAGATACGCAGTATTTT
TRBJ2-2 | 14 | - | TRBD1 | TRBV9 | CASTWTGGSGELFF | TGTGCCAGCACCTGGACAGGGGGATCCGGGGAGCTGTTTTTT
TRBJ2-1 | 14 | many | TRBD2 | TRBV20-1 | CSAPRLADYNEQFF | TGCAGTGCCCCCCGACTAGCAGACTACAATGAGCAGTTCTTC